The clone carrying this TCR beta chain was recorded a few times. Its antigen is still unknown. J lost 5 bases, V lost 6 bases, and 0 bases had no gene match. The CDR3 is made up of 11 amino acids. The germline gives CDR1 SGHTA, CDR2 FQGNSA. These data originate in a study of cytomegalovirus exposure and HLA in healthy donors. Notes on the study in general: TCR beta sequences reportedly predicted most subjects' HLA-A and HLA-B alleles accurately. The study labeled around 160 TCR beta chains cytomegalovirus-associated. Most TCR sequences showed up rarely, but some public TCRs showed up in many donors. The authors later found TCR association rates varying by HLA locus, with DRB1 most and HLA-C fewest.

A multiplex PCR was run with 60 Vbeta primers and 13 Jbeta primers. The method was immunoSEQ multiplex PCR; TCRdb's version includes in-frame clones alone and lacks a portion of them. The sample contains about 210,000 clones, roughly 85% of which appear only once. The chain is built from TRBV7-2 and TRBJ1-1; 7 nucleotides match TRBD1. The source material was PBMCs. The TCR originated in a male donor in good health and CMV-seronegative. For the CDR3, the DNA is TGTGCCAGCAGGACAGGGACTGAAGCTTTCTTT. This sequence encodes CASRTGTEAFF.